The present T cell receptor (beta chain) was sequenced within a study of blood T cell repertoires in COVID-19. Study details: Donors in the United States, Italy and Spain gave samples during acute or convalescent COVID-19. The analysed material was cDNA or gDNA that came from T cells, B-cell-depleted T cells, or PBMCs.

Followed longitudinally, the Seattle patients had been enrolled during active infection. Per the study methods: It was from reference gene primer amplification that nucleated cell counts were estimated. Using immunoSEQ multiplex PCR, the repertoire was profiled, and TCRdb retains in-frame clones only, with some absent. For V, J and clone size, that table is used; D and trimming come from the DNA. Among about 480,000 clones listed, around nine tenths were seen once. The receptor comes from a woman aged 45-59 years with COVID-19, enrolled during active disease. Sequencing was performed on peripheral blood.

The DNA of the CDR3 is TGTGCCAGTAGTCCCCGGGACAGGAGCTCCTATAATTCACCCCTCCACTTT. This sequence encodes CASSPRDRSSYNSPLHF. The rearrangement joins TRBV19 to TRBJ1-6, with 8 bases identical to TRBD1. V was pared by 5 bases and J by 0 bases, with 6 bases of the junction left unmatched. The CDR3 spans 17 residues. CDR1 and CDR2 from the germline V gene are LNHDA and SQIVND (reference sequence).